One sample yielded the 12 T cell receptor beta chains listed below, sequenced in a study of OX40 agonist ivuxolimab in advanced cancers. The data were produced by immunoSEQ multiplex PCR, yet TCRdb's version contains in-frame clones alone and is incomplete. The sample comprises 65,000 to 80,000 clones, more than 70% of which are singletons, and roughly 8% rests with the top ten. The source material was CD4+ or CD8+ T cells sorted from blood, sampled in a trial of the OX40 agonist ivuxolimab. These receptors were collected from an adult with an advanced solid tumor such as melanoma, head and neck, liver or kidney cancer.

The chain uses TRBV5-1 and TRBJ1-5, with 10 bases that match TRBD1. Trimming cost V 3 bases and J 7 bases; bases outside gene matches: 10. There are 16 residues in the CDR3. CDR1 is SGHRS, CDR2 YFSETQ, per germline. CDR3 loop: CASSSGATGGGQPQHF. CDR3 bases: TGCGCCAGCAGCTCTGGGGCGACAGGGGGCGGACAGCCCCAGCATTTT.

This clone was counted between two and nine times. The rearrangement uses TRBV5-1 and TRBJ2-1; no reliable D call. CDR3 length: 14 amino acids. The germline gives CDR1 SGHRS, CDR2 YFSETQ. Trimming cost V 4 bases and J 6 bases, with 14 bases left between them. CDR3 protein: CASSKGPPPNEQFF. CDR3 sequence (DNA): TGCGCCAGCAGCAAAGGTCCCCCCCCCAATGAGCAGTTCTTC.

The sample holds a few counts of this clone. The chain recombines TRBV2 with TRBJ2-3; 13 nucleotides agree with TRBD2. V lost 7 bases, J lost 2 bases, and 6 bases stayed unmatched. CDR1 SNHLY and CDR2 FYNNEI come from the germline V gene. The CDR3 totals 16 residues. DNA for the CDR3: TGTGCCAGCACAGGACTAGCGGGGGAGACCACAGATACGCAGTATTTT. It yields the protein CASTGLAGETTDTQYF.

The genes are TRBV27 and TRBJ2-2, with 13 bases identical to TRBD2. V lost 5 bases and J lost 5; bases outside the gene matches: 8. This CDR3 has 17 amino acids. In germline, CDR1 is MNHEY, CDR2 SMNVEV (reference sequence). The CDR3 DNA follows: TGTGCCAGCAGTCCCGATCTGGGACTAGCGGGAACCGGGGAGCTGTTTTTT. Translating it yields CASSPDLGLAGTGELFF.

The chain links TRBV7-2 to TRBJ2-3; no firm D call. CDR1 SGHTA and CDR2 FQGNSA come from the germline V gene. The CDR3 totals 13 residues. Trimming cost V 5 bases and J 5 bases, with 11 bases left between them. CDR3 sequence reads: CASSGRNLDTQYF. For the CDR3, the DNA is TGTGCCAGCAGCGGACGGAACCTAGATACGCAGTATTTT.

The chain links TRBV6-1 to TRBJ2-5; possibly TRBD1 or TRBD2 for D (5 bases each). The CDR3 is made up of 15 amino acids. Per germline, CDR1 MNHNS and CDR2 SASEGT. The V gene lost 6 bases and the J gene lost 2 bases, with 16 bases spanning the gap. The CDR3 reads CASSHAGTAQETQYF. In DNA form, the CDR3 reads TGTGCCAGCAGCCACGCAGGGACGGCTCAAGAGACCCAGTACTTC.

The rearrangement links TRBV2 to TRBJ2-3; D may correspond to TRBD1 or TRBD2 (5 bases each). The ends were cut back, 6 bases at V and 0 bases at J, with 10 bases in the middle. The CDR3 extends over 14 amino acids. Per germline, CDR1 SNHLY and CDR2 FYNNEI. The CDR3, as DNA: TGTGCCAGCAGCCCTGGGGACAGCACAGATACGCAGTATTTT. It yields the protein CASSPGDSTDTQYF.

The rearrangement uses TRBV28 and TRBJ2-3, with a weak D call TRBD1 (6 bases). Deletions cut 5 bases from V and 1 base from J, with 19 bases between. Per the germline V gene, CDR1 is MDHEN and CDR2 is SYDVKM. The CDR3 totals 17 residues. In DNA form, the CDR3 reads TGTGCCAGCAGTCCCACCGCAGGGGCACCTGGCACAGATACGCAGTATTTT. The encoded protein is CASSPTAGAPGTDTQYF.

The chain uses TRBV11-2 and TRBJ2-7; 8 nucleotides match TRBD1. This CDR3 spans 17 amino acids. The V gene end was trimmed by 3 bases and the J gene end by 7 bases; junction bases not matched to a gene: 17. Germline V gives CDR1 SGHAT, CDR2 FQNNGV. Here the CDR3 reads CASSLGNGAGGSLEQYF. The CDR3 nucleotides read TGTGCCAGCAGCTTGGGCAACGGGGCAGGGGGCTCTCTGGAGCAGTACTTC.

CDR3 DNA sequence: TGTGCCAGCTCACTACCAGGGGCGGAGGAGCAGTACGTC. It codes for CASSLPGAEEQYV. The gene calls are TRBV18 and TRBJ2-7; possibly TRBD1 for D (6 bases). The ends were cut back, 4 bases at V and 7 bases at J, with 14 bases in the middle. This CDR3 spans 13 amino acids. The germline V gene has CDR1 KGHSH and CDR2 LQKENI.

The chain links TRBV7-3 to TRBJ1-1, with D unresolved. Germline assignment: CDR1 SGHTA and CDR2 FQGTGA. V lost 4 bases and J lost 7, with 13 bases in between. The CDR3 spans 13 residues. CDR3 protein: CASSSLPGGEAFF. The CDR3 coding sequence is TGTGCCAGCAGCTCCCTGCCGGGTGGTGAAGCTTTCTTT.

The chain uses TRBV5-4 and TRBJ2-3; D ambiguous. The germline V gene has CDR1 SGHNT and CDR2 YYREEE (reference sequence). V lost 1 base and J lost 2, with 5 bases in between. The length of the CDR3 is 13 residues. CDR3 protein: CASSLRVTDTQYF. The DNA of the CDR3 is TGTGCCAGCAGCTTGAGGGTCACAGATACGCAGTATTTT.